These T cell receptor beta chains were read from a single sample in a study of T cells after yellow fever vaccination. TCRdb redid the calling of the 5' RACE reads with MiXCR, one entry per CDR3 protein. This sample has more than 350,000 distinct CDR3 sequences, with 9.5% to 13% found just once. Sequenced material: PBMCs, taken on the day of the first yellow fever vaccination. The receptors come from a man aged 18 to 35 who received the YFV17D yellow fever vaccine. CDR3s include the opening cysteine and the closing phenylalanine or tryptophan. The D gene is left open where the match is weak. Not every row has a clone size; where given, it reads once, few, many or a size class.

d_gene: -; v_gene: TRBV7-2; abundance: -; j_gene: TRBJ1-5; CDR3nt: TGTGCCAGCAGCTCATTTAATCAGCCCCAGCATTTT; CDR3aa: CASSSFNQPQHF
d_gene: TRBD1; v_gene: TRBV7-2; abundance: few; j_gene: TRBJ2-1; CDR3nt: TGTGCCAGCGGCGGGACAGGGACTAACAATGAGCAGTTCTTC; CDR3aa: CASGGTGTNNEQFF
d_gene: -; v_gene: TRBV7-9; abundance: -; j_gene: TRBJ2-7; CDR3nt: TGTGCCAGCAGCTCGGGGAGCAGGGCGAAATACGAGCAGTACTTC; CDR3aa: CASSSGSRAKYEQYF
d_gene: -; v_gene: TRBV2; abundance: few; j_gene: TRBJ1-3; CDR3nt: TGTGCCAGCAGCCCAAGGGGCGGGACTGGAAACACCATATATTTT; CDR3aa: CASSPRGGTGNTIYF
d_gene: -; v_gene: TRBV7-9; abundance: few; j_gene: TRBJ1-5; CDR3nt: TGTGCCAGCAGCTTAGACTTGAATTCAGGGCAGCCCCAGCATTTT; CDR3aa: CASSLDLNSGQPQHF
d_gene: -; v_gene: TRBV7-9; abundance: few; j_gene: TRBJ1-1; CDR3nt: TGTGCCAGCAGCTTATTCTTTATGGAAAACACTGAAGCTTTCTTT; CDR3aa: CASSLFFMENTEAFF
d_gene: -; v_gene: TRBV12-3/TRBV12-4; abundance: -; j_gene: TRBJ1-2; CDR3nt: TGTGCCAGCAGTTTATTCCAGGGTTCGGATGGCTACACCTTC; CDR3aa: CASSLFQGSDGYTF
d_gene: TRBD2; v_gene: TRBV27; abundance: -; j_gene: TRBJ2-1; CDR3nt: TGTGCCAGCAGTTTGTTTAGCGGGGTTGAGAATGAGCAGTTCTTC; CDR3aa: CASSLFSGVENEQFF
d_gene: -; v_gene: TRBV19; abundance: -; j_gene: TRBJ1-5; CDR3nt: TGTGCCAGCAGTTATGCGGGGGGCCTCGGCAATCAGCCCCAGCATTTT; CDR3aa: CASSYAGGLGNQPQHF
d_gene: -; v_gene: TRBV3-1; abundance: many; j_gene: TRBJ1-5; CDR3nt: TGTGCCAGCAGCCAATCGGACAGTGATCAGCCCCAGCATTTT; CDR3aa: CASSQSDSDQPQHF
d_gene: TRBD2; v_gene: TRBV5-1; abundance: -; j_gene: TRBJ2-1; CDR3nt: TGCGCCAGCAGCTTGGTGGTTATGGGACTAGCGGGGGATGAGCAGTTCTTC; CDR3aa: CASSLVVMGLAGDEQFF
d_gene: TRBD1; v_gene: TRBV5-1; abundance: many; j_gene: TRBJ2-2; CDR3nt: TGCGCCAGCAGCTTGGCCGGGACAGACACCGGGGAGCTGTTTTTT; CDR3aa: CASSLAGTDTGELFF
d_gene: TRBD1; v_gene: TRBV7-2; abundance: -; j_gene: TRBJ1-2; CDR3nt: TGTGCCAGCAGCCCGACAGGGGGCGGATCGGGCTACACCTTC; CDR3aa: CASSPTGGGSGYTF
d_gene: TRBD1; v_gene: TRBV5-1; abundance: many; j_gene: TRBJ1-6; CDR3nt: TGCGCCAGCAGCGTCCAGGGGGCGCGGACACCCCTCCACTTT; CDR3aa: CASSVQGARTPLHF
d_gene: TRBD2; v_gene: TRBV11-2; abundance: many; j_gene: TRBJ2-3; CDR3nt: TGTGCCAGCAGCTCTCGGGCTAGCGGGGGCCGCCTCACAGATACGCAGTATTTT; CDR3aa: CASSSRASGGRLTDTQYF
d_gene: TRBD1; v_gene: TRBV5-4; abundance: -; j_gene: TRBJ1-4; CDR3nt: TGTGCCAGCAGCTTAACAGGGGGCGGTGTTGAAAAACTGTTTTTT; CDR3aa: CASSLTGGGVEKLFF
d_gene: TRBD1; v_gene: TRBV25-1; abundance: -; j_gene: TRBJ2-3; CDR3nt: TGTGCCAGCAGTGAATATGGGCGGGGACAGGGACATACGCAGTATTTT; CDR3aa: CASSEYGRGQGHTQYF
d_gene: TRBD1; v_gene: TRBV7-2; abundance: -; j_gene: TRBJ1-4; CDR3nt: TGTGCCAGCAGCGAGAGGGACAGGAGGAAACTGTTTTTT; CDR3aa: CASSERDRRKLFF
d_gene: TRBD2; v_gene: TRBV7-9; abundance: few; j_gene: TRBJ2-3; CDR3nt: TGTGCCAGCAGCTCCTTGGGCGGGGGGAAAGATACGCAGTATTTT; CDR3aa: CASSSLGGGKDTQYF
d_gene: TRBD1; v_gene: TRBV20-1; abundance: -; j_gene: TRBJ2-1; CDR3nt: TGCAGTGCTAGAGGCTCTGAGGGGGCTCTCGTTAATGAGCAGTTCTTC; CDR3aa: CSARGSEGALVNEQFF
d_gene: -; v_gene: TRBV25-1; abundance: -; j_gene: TRBJ1-6; CDR3nt: TGTGCCAGCAGTGGATCTACTTTTGGGTCGAACTATAATTCACCCCTCCACTTT; CDR3aa: CASSGSTFGSNYNSPLHF
d_gene: -; v_gene: TRBV27; abundance: few; j_gene: TRBJ2-4; CDR3nt: TGTGCCAGCAGTTTTCACAGAGATCTAGCCAAAAACATTCAGTACTTC; CDR3aa: CASSFHRDLAKNIQYF
d_gene: -; v_gene: TRBV29-1; abundance: few; j_gene: TRBJ1-1; CDR3nt: TGCAGCGGTTTCAAGTTGGGGACTGAAGCTTTCTTT; CDR3aa: CSGFKLGTEAFF
d_gene: -; v_gene: TRBV20-1; abundance: few; j_gene: TRBJ1-2; CDR3nt: TGCAGTGCTGAGCCCACCCCTAACTATGGCTACACCTTC; CDR3aa: CSAEPTPNYGYTF
d_gene: TRBD1; v_gene: TRBV27; abundance: few; j_gene: TRBJ1-2; CDR3nt: TGTGCCACGGGACAGGGGAGGGACTACACCTTC; CDR3aa: CATGQGRDYTF
d_gene: -; v_gene: TRBV5-1; abundance: many; j_gene: TRBJ1-4; CDR3nt: TGCGCCAGCAGCTTGTCGGAACGGGGTATGAATGAAAAACTGTTTTTT; CDR3aa: CASSLSERGMNEKLFF
d_gene: -; v_gene: TRBV3-1; abundance: few; j_gene: TRBJ1-1; CDR3nt: TGTGCCAGCAGCCAAGATCTGCCAGGAGAAGCTTTCTTT; CDR3aa: CASSQDLPGEAFF
d_gene: -; v_gene: TRBV5-6; abundance: -; j_gene: TRBJ2-7; CDR3nt: TGTGCCAGCAGCTCACTTTGGGACGGAACCTACGAGCAGTACTTC; CDR3aa: CASSSLWDGTYEQYF
d_gene: -; v_gene: TRBV6-5; abundance: many; j_gene: TRBJ1-4; CDR3nt: TGTGCCAGCGGGGCCACTTCAACTAATGAAAAACTGTTTTTT; CDR3aa: CASGATSTNEKLFF
d_gene: TRBD2; v_gene: TRBV4-2; abundance: few; j_gene: TRBJ2-5; CDR3nt: TGTGCCAGCAGCCAAGAGGCTAGCGGACTCCAAGAGACCCAGTACTTC; CDR3aa: CASSQEASGLQETQYF
d_gene: -; v_gene: TRBV5-1; abundance: few; j_gene: TRBJ2-3; CDR3nt: TGCGCCAGCAGCGTTGGAATAGCGTCTATCACAGATACGCAGTATTTT; CDR3aa: CASSVGIASITDTQYF